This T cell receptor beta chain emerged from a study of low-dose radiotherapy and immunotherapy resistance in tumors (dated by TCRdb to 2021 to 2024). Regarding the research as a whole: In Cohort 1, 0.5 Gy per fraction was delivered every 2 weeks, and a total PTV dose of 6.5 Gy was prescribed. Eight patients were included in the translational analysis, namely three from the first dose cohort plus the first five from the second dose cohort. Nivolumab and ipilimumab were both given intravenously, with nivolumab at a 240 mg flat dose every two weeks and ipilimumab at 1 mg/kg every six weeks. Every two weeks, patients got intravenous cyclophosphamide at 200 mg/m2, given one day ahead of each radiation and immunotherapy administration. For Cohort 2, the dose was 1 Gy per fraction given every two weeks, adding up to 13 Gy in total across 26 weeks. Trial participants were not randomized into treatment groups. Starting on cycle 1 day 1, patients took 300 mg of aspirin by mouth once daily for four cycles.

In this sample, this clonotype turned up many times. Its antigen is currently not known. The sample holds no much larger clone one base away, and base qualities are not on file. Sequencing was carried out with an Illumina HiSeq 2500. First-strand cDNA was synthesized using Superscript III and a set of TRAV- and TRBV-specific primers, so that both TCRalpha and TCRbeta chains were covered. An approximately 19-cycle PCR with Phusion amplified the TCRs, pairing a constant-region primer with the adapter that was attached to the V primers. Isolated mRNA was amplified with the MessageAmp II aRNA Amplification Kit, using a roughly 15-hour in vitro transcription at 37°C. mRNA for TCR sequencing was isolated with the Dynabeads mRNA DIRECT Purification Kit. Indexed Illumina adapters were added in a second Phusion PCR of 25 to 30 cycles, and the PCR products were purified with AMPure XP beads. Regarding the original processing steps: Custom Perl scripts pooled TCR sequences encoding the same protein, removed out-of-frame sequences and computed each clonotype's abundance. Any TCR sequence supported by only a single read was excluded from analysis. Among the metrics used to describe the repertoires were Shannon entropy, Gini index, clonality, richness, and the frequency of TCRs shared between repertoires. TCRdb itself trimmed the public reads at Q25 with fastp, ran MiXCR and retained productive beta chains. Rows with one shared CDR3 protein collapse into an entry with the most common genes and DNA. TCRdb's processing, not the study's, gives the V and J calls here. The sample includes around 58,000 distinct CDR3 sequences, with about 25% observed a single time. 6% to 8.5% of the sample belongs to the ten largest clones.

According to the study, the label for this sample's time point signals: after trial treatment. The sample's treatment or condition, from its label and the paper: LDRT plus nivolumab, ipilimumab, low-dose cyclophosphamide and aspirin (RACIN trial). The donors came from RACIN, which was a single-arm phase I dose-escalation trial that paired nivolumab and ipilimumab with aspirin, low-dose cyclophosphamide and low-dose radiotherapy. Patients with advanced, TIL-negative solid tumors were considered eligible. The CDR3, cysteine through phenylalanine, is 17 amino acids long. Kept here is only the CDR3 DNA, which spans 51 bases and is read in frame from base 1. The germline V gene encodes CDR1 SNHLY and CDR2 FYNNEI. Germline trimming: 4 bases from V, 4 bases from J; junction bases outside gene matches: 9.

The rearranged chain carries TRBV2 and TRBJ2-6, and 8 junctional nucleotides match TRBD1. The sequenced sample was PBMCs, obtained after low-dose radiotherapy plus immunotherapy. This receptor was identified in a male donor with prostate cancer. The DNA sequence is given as TGTGCCAGCAGTGCCGGGACAGGCCCTCTGGGGGCCAACGTCCTGACTTTC. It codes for CASSAGTGPLGANVLTF.